Listed below are T cell receptor beta chains from one sample, sequenced in a study of T cell responses to AZD1222 COVID-19 vaccine. Sequenced by immunoSEQ multiplex PCR; TCRdb stores in-frame clones only, minus some. The table lists around 100,000 clones, 90% of them singletons. The source was peripheral blood, collected on day 0 of AZD1222 vaccination. The receptors stem from an adult in good health. CDR3s include the opening cysteine and the closing phenylalanine or tryptophan. A D gene is named only where the DNA matches it firmly. Some rows have no size entry. The others give once, few or many, or a class for an expanded clone.

J: TRBJ2-7; D: .; size: once; V: TRBV3-1/TRBV3-2; length: 14; CDR3: CASSHRPGSYEQYF; DNA: TGTGCCAGCAGCCACCGTCCGGGATCCTACGAGCAGTACTTC
J: TRBJ2-7; D: .; size: once; V: TRBV9; length: 14; CDR3: CASSINTNSYEQYF; DNA: TGTGCCAGCAGCATTAACACGAACTCCTACGAGCAGTACTTC
J: TRBJ2-2; D: .; size: once; V: TRBV30; length: 14; CDR3: CAWSGGPNTGELFF; DNA: TGTGCCTGGAGTGGAGGTCCGAACACCGGGGAGCTGTTTTTT
J: TRBJ1-2; D: .; size: few; V: TRBV6-1; length: 14; CDR3: CASSEASHREGYTF; DNA: TGTGCCAGCAGTGAAGCGTCCCACCGTGAGGGCTACACCTTC
J: TRBJ1-4; D: .; size: .; V: TRBV28; length: 18; CDR3: CASRFMSEAAPSIEKLFF; DNA: TGTGCCAGCAGATTCATGTCGGAGGCCGCTCCCTCTATCGAAAAACTGTTTTTT
J: TRBJ2-5; D: TRBD2; size: .; V: TRBV5-1; length: 15; CDR3: CASSTTGTSEETQYF; DNA: TGCGCCAGCAGCACGACCGGGACTAGTGAGGAGACCCAGTACTTC
J: TRBJ1-2; D: TRBD1; size: .; V: TRBV29-1; length: 13; CDR3: CSVILDRAYGYTF; DNA: TGCAGCGTAATATTAGACAGGGCCTATGGCTACACCTTC
J: TRBJ2-7; D: TRBD1; size: .; V: TRBV30; length: 17; CDR3: CAWSRVDRGLQRYEQYF; DNA: TGTGCCTGGAGTCGAGTAGACAGGGGCCTCCAGCGGTACGAGCAGTACTTC
J: TRBJ2-3; D: TRBD2; size: once; V: TRBV5-1; length: 16; CDR3: CASSLATSGVQDTQYF; DNA: TGCGCCAGCAGCTTGGCCACTAGCGGGGTACAAGATACGCAGTATTTT
J: TRBJ2-1; D: TRBD2; size: .; V: TRBV5-4; length: 16; CDR3: CASSTGLAGPYNEQFF; DNA: TGTGCCAGCAGCACGGGACTAGCGGGGCCCTACAATGAGCAGTTCTTC
J: TRBJ1-2; D: .; size: .; V: TRBV6-5; length: 15; CDR3: CASSLRTEVNYGYTF; DNA: TGTGCCAGCAGTCTTAGGACGGAAGTCAACTATGGCTACACCTTC
J: TRBJ2-7; D: .; size: once; V: TRBV28; length: 15; CDR3: CASSFLGGSSYEQYF; DNA: TGTGCCAGCAGTTTCTTGGGGGGTAGTAGTTACGAGCAGTACTTC
J: TRBJ2-2; D: .; size: .; V: TRBV5-6; length: 15; CDR3: CASSPSPKPGGELFF; DNA: TGTGCCAGCAGCCCAAGCCCAAAGCCAGGCGGGGAGCTGTTTTTT
J: TRBJ2-7; D: .; size: .; V: TRBV27; length: 14; CDR3: CASSLEGRGYEQYF; DNA: TGTGCCAGCAGTTTAGAGGGCAGGGGTTACGAGCAGTACTTC
J: TRBJ1-5; D: TRBD1; size: .; V: TRBV10-1; length: 15; CDR3: CASSEYRGPGQPQHF; DNA: TGCGCCAGCAGTGAGTACAGGGGCCCCGGACAGCCCCAGCATTTT
J: TRBJ1-2; D: TRBD1; size: once; V: TRBV25-1; length: 14; CDR3: CASSPKWTGGGYTF; DNA: TGTGCCAGCAGCCCCAAATGGACAGGGGGCGGCTACACCTTC
J: TRBJ1-3; D: .; size: .; V: TRBV28; length: 12; CDR3: CASSLEGNTIYF; DNA: TGTGCCAGCAGCCTCGAAGGAAACACCATATATTTT
J: TRBJ2-3; D: .; size: many; V: TRBV19; length: 14; CDR3: CASRTVSSTDTQYF; DNA: TGTGCCAGTAGGACGGTTTCTAGCACAGATACGCAGTATTTT
J: TRBJ1-1; D: .; size: .; V: TRBV13; length: 14; CDR3: CASSLRGPNTEAFF; DNA: TGTGCCAGCAGCTTACGGGGGCCGAACACTGAAGCTTTCTTT
J: TRBJ1-2; D: .; size: .; V: TRBV3-1/TRBV3-2; length: 15; CDR3: CASSQEGTGNYGYTF; DNA: TGTGCCAGCAGCCAAGAAGGCACGGGGAACTATGGCTACACCTTC